This is a list of T cell receptor beta chains from one sample in a study of blood T cell repertoires in COVID-19. Sequencing used immunoSEQ multiplex PCR; TCRdb keeps in-frame clones, though not all of them. The sample lists around 200,000 clones, 75% to 90% occurring once. The sequencing sample was made of PBMCs or T cells enriched from blood (not recorded which). Every receptor here comes from a man aged 40-50 years who had recovered from COVID-19. Both conserved end residues are part of each CDR3. A D gene is named only where the DNA matches it firmly. A row's size may be missing; if present it is once, few, many or a size class.

v_gene	abundance	j_gene	d_gene	CDR3aa	CDR3nt
TRBV11-1	NA	TRBJ1-2	TRBD1	CASSDRAGYTF	TGTGCCAGCAGCGACAGGGCTGGCTACACCTTC
TRBV7-9	NA	TRBJ2-3	TRBD2	CASSFWREAGDTQYF	TGTGCCAGCAGCTTTTGGCGGGAGGCGGGAGATACGCAGTATTTT
TRBV14	NA	TRBJ1-1	NA	CASSQDLVSGGGTEAFF	TGTGCCAGCAGCCAAGACCTAGTATCGGGTGGAGGGACTGAAGCTTTCTTT
TRBV10-2	NA	TRBJ2-4	TRBD1	CASSELQGSLKLAKNIQYF	TGCGCCAGCAGTGAGTTACAGGGGAGCCTAAAACTAGCCAAAAACATTCAGTACTTC
TRBV18	NA	TRBJ1-2	TRBD1	CASSPVTGGDYGYTF	TGTGCCAGCTCACCAGTGACAGGGGGCGACTATGGCTACACCTTC
TRBV5-1	NA	TRBJ2-1	TRBD1	CASLTGTGGYNEQFF	TGCGCCAGCTTAACAGGGACAGGGGGCTACAATGAGCAGTTCTTC
TRBV5-1	NA	TRBJ2-1	NA	CASSPGQNSYNEQFF	TGCGCCAGCAGCCCAGGACAAAACTCCTACAATGAGCAGTTCTTC
TRBV5-1	NA	TRBJ2-1	TRBD2	CASSLGGTSGFYNEQFF	TGCGCCAGCAGCTTGGGGGGGACTAGCGGGTTTTACAATGAGCAGTTCTTC
TRBV30	once	TRBJ2-2	TRBD1	CAWGGQGAAGELFF	TGTGCCTGGGGGGGACAGGGGGCCGCCGGGGAGCTGTTTTTT
TRBV29-1	NA	TRBJ2-7	TRBD1	CSVRQGVGEQYF	TGCAGCGTTCGACAGGGGGTTGGCGAGCAGTACTTC
TRBV24-1	NA	TRBJ2-3	TRBD2	CATSDSSGSRDTQYF	TGTGCCACCAGTGACTCTAGCGGGAGTAGAGATACGCAGTATTTT
TRBV27	NA	TRBJ2-1	NA	CASSFEGRYNEQFF	TGTGCCAGCAGTTTCGAGGGTCGCTACAATGAGCAGTTCTTC
TRBV28	NA	TRBJ1-2	NA	CASRGQSAGAFNYGYTF	TGTGCCAGCAGAGGCCAATCAGCGGGGGCATTTAACTATGGCTACACCTTC
TRBV3-1/TRBV3-2	NA	TRBJ2-5	TRBD1	CASSQWDRGLGETQYF	TGTGCCAGCAGCCAATGGGACAGGGGGCTTGGGGAGACCCAGTACTTC
TRBV12-5	once	TRBJ1-1	TRBD1	CASGLDRGQTPTEAFF	TGTGCTAGTGGTTTGGACCGGGGACAGACCCCCACTGAAGCTTTCTTT
TRBV4-3	NA	TRBJ1-2	NA	CASSQDLAAGYTF	TGCGCCAGCAGCCAAGATTTGGCGGCTGGCTACACCTTC
TRBV10-3	NA	TRBJ2-7	NA	CAIREGQGLSNEQYF	TGTGCCATCAGGGAGGGGCAGGGGTTGAGCAACGAGCAGTACTTC
TRBV11-2	NA	TRBJ2-7	NA	CASSIGLEQYF	TGTGCCAGCAGCATAGGGCTTGAGCAGTACTTC
TRBV4-1	NA	TRBJ1-4	TRBD1	CASSLQGDRGFVDEKLFF	TGCGCCAGCAGCCTACAGGGGGACAGGGGATTTGTGGATGAAAAACTGTTTTTT
TRBV7-2	NA	TRBJ2-7	TRBD2	CASSPRAGGRLYEQYF	TGTGCCAGCAGCCCCCGAGCGGGCGGGAGACTCTACGAGCAGTACTTC
TRBV21-1	NA	TRBJ1-2	NA	CASSPPGWYSNYGYTF	TGTGCCAGCAGCCCGCCAGGGTGGTACAGCAACTATGGCTACACCTTC
TRBV29-1	many	TRBJ2-1	TRBD2	CSLIRLAGGGNEQFF	TGCAGCCTAATCCGACTAGCGGGAGGGGGCAATGAGCAGTTCTTC
TRBV2	NA	TRBJ1-4	NA	CASSEGAQTVAGEKLFF	TGTGCCAGCAGTGAAGGAGCACAGACCGTGGCGGGTGAAAAACTGTTTTTT
TRBV24-1	NA	TRBJ2-7	TRBD2	CATRGTSGARGLYYEQYF	TGTGCCACCAGGGGGACTAGCGGAGCCCGAGGCCTATACTACGAGCAGTACTTC
TRBV2	NA	TRBJ1-3	NA	CASSDDSGNTIYF	TGTGCCAGCAGTGATGACAGTGGAAACACCATATATTTT
TRBV7-2	NA	TRBJ2-7	TRBD1	CASSQPWTGVYEQYF	TGTGCCAGCAGCCAACCGTGGACAGGGGTCTACGAGCAGTACTTC
TRBV6-5	NA	TRBJ1-4	NA	CASSSWDFREKLFF	TGTGCCAGCAGTTCCTGGGACTTTCGGGAAAAACTGTTTTTT
TRBV6-1	NA	TRBJ1-6	NA	CASSDEAGIYNSPLHF	TGTGCCAGCAGTGACGAGGCAGGGATTTATAATTCACCCCTCCACTTT
TRBV30	NA	TRBJ2-2	TRBD2	CAWKGGLAAPGELFF	TGTGCCTGGAAAGGGGGACTAGCTGCACCCGGGGAGCTGTTTTTT
TRBV5-6	NA	TRBJ2-1	TRBD2	CASSLGPGGRNEQFF	TGTGCCAGCAGCTTGGGCCCGGGCGGGAGGAATGAGCAGTTCTTC
TRBV19	NA	TRBJ1-4	NA	CASSIGAGNEKLFF	TGTGCCAGTAGTATAGGGGCAGGGAATGAAAAACTGTTTTTT
TRBV12-3/TRBV12-4	NA	TRBJ2-1	NA	CASSPSSYNEQFF	TGTGCCAGCAGCCCTAGCTCCTACAATGAGCAGTTCTTC